Presented here are 16 T cell receptor beta chains from one specimen sequenced in a study of T cells after somatic rescue of genetic block. Libraries were prepared by immunoSEQ multiplex PCR; TCRdb keeps only in-frame clonotypes and omits some of them. The table lists some 13,000 clones, approximately 70% of them singletons. What was sequenced was peripheral blood mononuclear cells (PBMCs). These receptors originate from a boy between 10 and 17 years old.

The DNA for the CDR3 is TGCGCCAGCAGTCAAGGAAAGCAGTACTTC. Translating gives CASSQGKQYF. This chain uses TRBV23-1 with TRBJ2-7, with no clear D. TRBV23-1 is an ORF for which the function is uncertain. With 2 bases removed from V and 8 bases from J, the gap between germline ends came to 4 bases. The CDR3 has 10 amino acids.

This chain links TRBV28 with TRBJ2-5, with D possibly being TRBD1 (6 bases). Per germline, CDR1 MDHEN and CDR2 SYDVKM. The CDR3 is 14 residues long. V gave up 4 bases and J gave up 6 bases, with 15 bases separating them. The CDR3 DNA sequence: TGTGCCAGCAGTTCCACCCCGGACAGAAAGACCCAGTACTTC. Translation gives CASSSTPDRKTQYF.

This chain connects TRBV7-9 to TRBJ2-1; D is unclear. There are 14 residues in the CDR3. Germline CDR1 SEHNR, CDR2 FQNEAQ (reference sequence). The ends were cut back, 2 bases at V and 5 bases at J, with 10 bases in the middle. DNA for the CDR3: TGTGCCAGCAGCTTATCCTCAGGACACAATGAGCAGTTCTTC. Its protein product is CASSLSSGHNEQFF.

The genes are TRBV12-5 and TRBJ2-3, with D uncertain. CDR3 size: 13 residues. Deletions cut 6 bases from V and 2 bases from J, with 9 bases between. Germline CDR1 reads LGHNT; CDR2 reads FRNRAP. CDR3 sequence reads: CASGRGITDTQYF. The DNA of the CDR3 is TGTGCTAGTGGGCGCGGTATCACAGATACGCAGTATTTT.

This clone has just a few counts. V is TRBV19 and J is TRBJ2-7; maybe TRBD2 (7 bases). Germline lookup yields CDR1 LNHDA and CDR2 SQIVND (reference sequence). V was clipped by 5 bases and J by 2 bases, with 13 bases between them. CDR3 length equals 14 residues. The CDR3 DNA reads as TGTGCCAGTAGTGGGGGGGCCGGACCCTACGAGCAGTACTTC. This encodes CASSGGAGPYEQYF.

J is TRBJ2-7 and V is TRBV7-8; possibly TRBD2 for D (6 bases). The CDR3 sequence is 12 residues long. The germline gives CDR1 SGHVS, CDR2 FQNEAQ. Trimming shortened V by 4 bases and J by 3 bases, and 7 bases separated the two germline ends. CDR3 amino acids: CASSWGDYEQYF. In DNA form, the CDR3 reads TGTGCCAGCAGCTGGGGGGACTACGAGCAGTACTTC.

The gene calls are TRBV18 and TRBJ1-1; perhaps TRBD1 as D (6 bases). The CDR3 length is 16 residues. Germline lookup yields CDR1 KGHSH and CDR2 LQKENI. Trimming left V 3 bases short and J 2 bases short, with 16 bases between. CDR3 bases: TGTGCCAGCTCACCTATACCCGGGGGCAGAAACACTGAAGCTTTCTTT. Translating gives CASSPIPGGRNTEAFF.

The chain has TRBV19 and TRBJ2-2, with TRBD1 as a possible D gene (6 bases). There are 16 residues in the CDR3. Germline V gives CDR1 LNHDA, CDR2 SQIVND (reference sequence). V dropped 9 bases and J dropped 2 bases, with 19 bases sitting between them. The CDR3: CASGQGMGFNTGELFF. The CDR3 DNA is TGTGCCAGCGGTCAGGGGATGGGTTTTAACACCGGGGAGCTGTTTTTT.

This rearrangement joins TRBV28 to TRBJ2-5; 12 bases align to TRBD2. The CDR3 sequence is 15 residues long. CDR1 and CDR2 (germline): MDHEN, SYDVKM. J was trimmed by 1 base and V by 7 bases; bases with no gene match: 4. CDR3 residues: CASNGLAGLQETQYF. CDR3 nucleotide sequence: TGTGCCAGCAACGGACTAGCGGGACTCCAAGAGACCCAGTACTTC.

The V gene is TRBV7-9, the J gene TRBJ2-5; possibly TRBD1 for D (6 bases). The J call may be faulty, since TRBJ2-7 better matches the DNA end. CDR1 and CDR2 (germline): SEHNR, FQNEAQ (reference sequence). The CDR3 loop spans 12 amino acids. CDR3 DNA: TGTGCCAGCAGCTCAGGGGCCTACGAGCAGTACTTC. Translation: CASSSGAYEQYF.

The chain uses TRBV25-1 and TRBJ1-6; D is ambiguous. Deletions cut 6 bases from V and 2 bases from J, with 11 bases between. In germline, CDR1 is MGHDK, CDR2 SYGVNS. This CDR3 comprises 15 residues. The CDR3 region has the DNA TGTGCCAGCAGCTCCGCCGGCCCCTATAATTCACCCCTCCACTTT. Translated: CASSSAGPYNSPLHF.

This clone was recorded a few times. The chain is built from TRBV4-1 and TRBJ2-3; the D gene is possibly TRBD2 (6 bases). Germline V lookup: CDR1 MGHRA, CDR2 YSYEKL. The CDR3 is made up of 16 amino acids. V gave up 4 bases and J gave up 5 bases, with 19 bases separating them. This CDR3 reads CASSRWGELNEDTQYF. CDR3 DNA: TGCGCCAGCAGCCGGTGGGGGGAGTTGAACGAAGATACGCAGTATTTT.

This clone was counted once. The chain has TRBV7-8 and TRBJ2-1; 16 bases agree with TRBD2. Germline V gene data show CDR1 as SGHVS and CDR2 as FQNEAQ. V dropped 7 bases and J dropped 0; count of bases not matched to a gene: 9. This CDR3 is built from 19 residues. This chain's CDR3 is CASTSSGLAGGTSYNEQFF. In DNA, the CDR3 is TGTGCCAGCACCTCCTCGGGACTAGCGGGAGGGACCTCCTACAATGAGCAGTTCTTC.

V usage is TRBV5-1 and J usage is TRBJ2-3, with 8 bases lining up with TRBD2. From germline, CDR1 is SGHRS and CDR2 YFSETQ. The CDR3 has 16 residues. Unmatched junction bases numbered 5, after V lost 0 bases and J lost 2 bases. The CDR3 DNA reads TGCGCCAGCAGCTTGGTACTAGCGGCAGCCACAGATACGCAGTATTTT. It yields the protein CASSLVLAAATDTQYF.

The chain couples TRBV5-1 to TRBJ2-5; D may be TRBD2 (7 bases). This CDR3 contains 17 residues. In germline, CDR1 is SGHRS, CDR2 YFSETQ. Trimming removed 0 bases at V and 2 bases at J, with 17 bases between. The CDR3 here is CASSLGGVGGPQETQYF. The CDR3 DNA reads as TGCGCCAGCAGCTTGGGTGGGGTCGGGGGGCCTCAAGAGACCCAGTACTTC.

This chain uses TRBV30 with TRBJ2-3; 9 bases align to TRBD2. This CDR3 comprises 15 residues. Germline V gene sequence: CDR1 GTSNPN, CDR2 SVGIG (reference sequence). The J segment lost 3 bases and the V segment lost 0 bases, leaving 4 bases of the junction unmatched. CDR3 residues: CAWSVLAGVTDTQYF. The DNA for the CDR3 is TGTGCCTGGAGTGTATTAGCGGGAGTTACAGATACGCAGTATTTT.